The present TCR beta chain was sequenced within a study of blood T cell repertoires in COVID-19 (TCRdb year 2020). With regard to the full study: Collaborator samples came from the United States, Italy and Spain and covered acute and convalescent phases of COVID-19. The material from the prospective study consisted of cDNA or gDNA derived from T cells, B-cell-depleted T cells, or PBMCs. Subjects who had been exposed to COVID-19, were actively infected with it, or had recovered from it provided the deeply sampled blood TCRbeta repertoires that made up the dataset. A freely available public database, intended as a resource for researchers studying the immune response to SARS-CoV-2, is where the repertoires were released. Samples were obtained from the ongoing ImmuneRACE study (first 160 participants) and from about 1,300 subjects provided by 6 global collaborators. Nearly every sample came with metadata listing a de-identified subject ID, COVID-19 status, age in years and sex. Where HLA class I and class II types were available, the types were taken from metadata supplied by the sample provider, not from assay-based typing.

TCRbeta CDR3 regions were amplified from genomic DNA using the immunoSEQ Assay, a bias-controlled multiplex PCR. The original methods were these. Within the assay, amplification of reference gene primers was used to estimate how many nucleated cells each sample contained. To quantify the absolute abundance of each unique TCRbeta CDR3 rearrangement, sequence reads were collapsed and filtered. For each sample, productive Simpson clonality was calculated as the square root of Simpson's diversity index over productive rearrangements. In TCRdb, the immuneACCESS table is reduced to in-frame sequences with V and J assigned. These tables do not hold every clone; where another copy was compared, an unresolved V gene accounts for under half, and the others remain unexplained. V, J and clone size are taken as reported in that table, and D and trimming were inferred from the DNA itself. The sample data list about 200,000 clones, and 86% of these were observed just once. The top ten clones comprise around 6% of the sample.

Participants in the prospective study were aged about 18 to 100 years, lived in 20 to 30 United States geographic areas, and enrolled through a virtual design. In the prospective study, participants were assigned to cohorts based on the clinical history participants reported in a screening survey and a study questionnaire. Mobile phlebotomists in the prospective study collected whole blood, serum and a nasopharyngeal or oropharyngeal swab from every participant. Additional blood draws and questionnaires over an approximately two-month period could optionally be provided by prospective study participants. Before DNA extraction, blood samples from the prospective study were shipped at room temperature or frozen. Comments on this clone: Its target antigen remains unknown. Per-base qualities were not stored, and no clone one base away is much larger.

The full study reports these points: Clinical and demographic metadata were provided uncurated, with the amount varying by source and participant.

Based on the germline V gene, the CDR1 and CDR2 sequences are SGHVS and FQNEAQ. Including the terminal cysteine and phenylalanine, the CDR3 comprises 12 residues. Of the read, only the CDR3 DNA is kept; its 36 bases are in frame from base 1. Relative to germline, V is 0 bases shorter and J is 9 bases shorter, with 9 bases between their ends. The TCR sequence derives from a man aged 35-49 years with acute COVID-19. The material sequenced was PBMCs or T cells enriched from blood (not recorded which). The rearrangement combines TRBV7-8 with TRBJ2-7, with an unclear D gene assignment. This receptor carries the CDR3 CASSLAFGGQYF. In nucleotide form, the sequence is TGTGCCAGCAGCTTAGCATTCGGCGGGCAGTACTTC.